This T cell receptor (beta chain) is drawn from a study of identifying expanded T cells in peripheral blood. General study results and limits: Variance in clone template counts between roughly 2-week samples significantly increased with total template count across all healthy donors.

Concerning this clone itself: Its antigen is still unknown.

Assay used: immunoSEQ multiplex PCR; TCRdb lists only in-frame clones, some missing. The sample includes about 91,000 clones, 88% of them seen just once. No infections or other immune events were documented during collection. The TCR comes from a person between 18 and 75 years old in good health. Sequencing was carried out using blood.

This chain's CDR3 is CASSEIAGGHTDTQYF. The CDR3 DNA reads TGTGCCAGCAGTGAAATAGCGGGGGGGCACACAGATACGCAGTATTTT. The chain has TRBV2 and TRBJ2-3; 11 bases are shared with TRBD2. CDR3 length: 16 amino acids. Looked up from germline, CDR1 is SNHLY and CDR2 is FYNNEI. V lost 2 bases, J lost 2 bases, and 3 bases stayed unmatched.